This T cell receptor beta chain was observed in a study of molecular identifiers for immune sequencing clone quantification. The study's findings and limits: Under 1% of molecules in naive cells, but over 99% of effector molecules, belonged to clones above 20 RNA copies. Because of identical TCR molecules sharing a barcode, sizes of highly expanded clones could be underestimated. The study reportedly detected spiked Jurkat TCR RNA from one cell among over 950,000 naive cells.

Sorted naive CD8 T cells, roughly 17,000 to 1,100,000, were sequenced from 10%, 30% or 50% RNA. Trimming took 8 bases from V and 4 from J, leaving 14 bases between them. CDR3 length: 13 residues. This clonotype was seen many times. What it binds is not known. TCRdb re-called the PCR reads with MiXCR, one entry per CDR3 protein. The sample includes about 640,000 distinct CDR3 sequences, less than 20% of them seen just once. The chain uses TRBV12-3 or TRBV12-4 and TRBJ1-1, with no clear D. This clonotype was obtained from a human donor in good health. Some libraries in this study had Jurkat cell RNA spiked in. The specimen was naive CD8+ T cells from blood, with Jurkat cell RNA spiked in. Subset meaning: FACS-sorted CD8+CD4-CCR7+CD45RA+ naive T cells. DNA of the CDR3: TGTGCCAGCTTTTTATGGTTAGGCACTGAAGCTTTCTTT. Its protein is CASFLWLGTEAFF.